Below, 3 T cell receptor beta chains from the same sample are listed, as sequenced in a study of T cell clonotyping in hematopoietic cell transplantation. The time point denotes: recipient sample about 28 days before transplant, after cytoreduction. Clones were sequenced by immunoSEQ multiplex PCR, and TCRdb holds only the in-frame ones, with some missing. This sample has tens of thousands of clones; 90% to 96% occur once, and the top ten carry roughly 1.5%. The sample here was peripheral blood mononuclear cells, taken before stem cell transplant. Receptors were obtained from a woman between 45 and 60 years old with acute myeloid leukemia. Some clones in this sample may be carry-over from other donors' samples.

V usage is TRBV30 and J usage is TRBJ1-2; D gene ambiguous. CDR1 GTSNPN and CDR2 SVGIG come from the germline V gene (reference sequence). With 0 bases removed from V and 4 bases from J, the gap between germline ends came to 9 bases. The CDR3 extends over 13 amino acids. CDR3 in DNA: TGTGCCTGGAGTGTAGGCAGTTTCTATGGCTACACCTTC. Its protein is CAWSVGSFYGYTF.

J is TRBJ2-1 and V is TRBV30; D possibly corresponds to TRBD2 (6 bases). The CDR3 is 15 residues long. The germline V gene encodes CDR1 GTSNPN and CDR2 SVGIG (reference sequence). V was pared by 0 bases and J by 8 bases, with 17 bases between. The CDR3 DNA is TGTGCCTGGAGTGTGGGGTCAGGGAGGAAAGATGAGCAGTTCTTC. This sequence encodes CAWSVGSGRKDEQFF.

V usage is TRBV30 and J usage is TRBJ1-1; D is ambiguous. Germline assignment: CDR1 GTSNPN and CDR2 SVGIG (reference sequence). The CDR3 has 11 amino acids. The V end lost 4 bases, the J end lost 12 bases, and 15 bases lay between the germline ends. This chain's CDR3 is CAWIGRSSPFF. In DNA, the CDR3 is TGTGCCTGGATTGGACGGTCTTCTCCTTTCTTT.